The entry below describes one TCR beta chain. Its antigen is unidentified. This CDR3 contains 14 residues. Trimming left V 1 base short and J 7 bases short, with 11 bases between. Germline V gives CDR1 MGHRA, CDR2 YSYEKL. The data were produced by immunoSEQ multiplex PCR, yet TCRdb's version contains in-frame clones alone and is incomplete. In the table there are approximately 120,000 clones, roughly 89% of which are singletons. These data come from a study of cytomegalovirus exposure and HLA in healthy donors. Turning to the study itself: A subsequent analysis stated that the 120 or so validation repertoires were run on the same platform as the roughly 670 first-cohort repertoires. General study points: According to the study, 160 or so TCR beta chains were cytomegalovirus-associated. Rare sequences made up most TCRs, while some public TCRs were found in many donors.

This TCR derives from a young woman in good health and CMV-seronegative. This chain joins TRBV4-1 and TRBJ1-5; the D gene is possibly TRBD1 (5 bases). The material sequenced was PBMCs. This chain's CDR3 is CASSQGGVRQPQHF. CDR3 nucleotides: TGCGCCAGCAGCCAAGGGGGGGTACGGCAGCCCCAGCATTTT.